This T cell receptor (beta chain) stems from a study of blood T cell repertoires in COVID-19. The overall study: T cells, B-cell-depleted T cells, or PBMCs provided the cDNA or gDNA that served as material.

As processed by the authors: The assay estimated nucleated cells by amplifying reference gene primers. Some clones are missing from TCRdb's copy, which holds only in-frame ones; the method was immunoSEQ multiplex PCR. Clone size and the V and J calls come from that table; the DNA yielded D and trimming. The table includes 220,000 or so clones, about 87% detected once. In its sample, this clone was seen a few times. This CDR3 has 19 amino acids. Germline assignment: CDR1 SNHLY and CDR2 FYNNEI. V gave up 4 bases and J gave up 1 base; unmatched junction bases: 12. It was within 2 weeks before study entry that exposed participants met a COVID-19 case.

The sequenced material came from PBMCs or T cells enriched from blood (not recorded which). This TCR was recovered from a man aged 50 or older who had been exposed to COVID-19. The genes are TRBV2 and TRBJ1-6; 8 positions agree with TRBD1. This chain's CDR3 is CASSVERTGIISYNSPLHF. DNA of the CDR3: TGTGCCAGCAGTGTGGAGCGGACAGGGATAATTTCCTATAATTCACCCCTCCACTTT. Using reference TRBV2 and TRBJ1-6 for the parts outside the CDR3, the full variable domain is EPEVTQTPSHQVTQMGQEVILRCVPISNHLYFYWYRQILGQKVEFLVSFYNNEISEKSEIFDDQFSVERPDGSNFTLKIRSTKLEDSAMYFCASSVERTGIISYNSPLHFGNGTRLTVT.